This T cell receptor beta chain was identified in a study of early T cells in non-severe SARS-CoV-2 infection. About the study: Chains were not paired, and sequencing was done on bulk RNA from unsorted whole blood.

This clonotype occurred many times. Germline CDR1 reads LGHDT; CDR2 reads YNNKEL (reference sequence). J lost 10 bases, V lost 4 bases, and 12 bases had no gene match. The CDR3 consists of 15 residues. Each CDR3 protein gets one entry after TCRdb re-called the 5' RACE reads with MiXCR. The data contain around 50,000 distinct CDR3 sequences, about 9.7% of them singletons. Sequencing used whole blood. The genes are TRBV3-1 and TRBJ1-4, with TRBD1 matching 7 bases. The clonotype was recovered from an adult who was a healthcare worker with PCR-confirmed SARS-CoV-2 infection or an uninfected control (not recorded which). The CDR3 here is CASSPPTDREGKLFF. The CDR3 DNA follows: TGTGCCAGCAGCCCGCCTACCGACAGGGAGGGAAAACTGTTTTTT.